This paragraph covers one TCR beta chain sequence. Its target is not known. Germline and junction disagree at one end, which may indicate a read error. This sample stems from a study of T cells after yellow fever vaccination. Whole-study results and caveats: The presence of abundant clonotypes contaminating from the bulk population was possible in FACS-sorted repertoires.

Germline CDR1 reads LNHDA; CDR2 reads SQIVND (reference sequence). This CDR3 has 15 residues. TCRdb independently ran MiXCR on the 5' RACE reads; one entry per CDR3 protein. The sample holds 250,000 or so distinct CDR3 sequences; around 3.5% are singletons and the top ten take under 20%. This chain joins TRBV19 and TRBJ1-5, with TRBD1 as a possible D gene (6 bases). Material: PBMCs, obtained 15 days after the yellow fever booster vaccination. The receptor's source is a man younger than 35 who received the YFV17D yellow fever vaccine. The CDR3 protein is CATRRGLGDNQPEHF. CDR3 in DNA: TGTGCCACCAGAAGGGGCCTGGGGGACAATCAGCCCGAGCATTTT.